The T cell receptor beta chain under discussion was sequenced for a study of blood T cell repertoires in COVID-19. About the study: The study drew acute and convalescent COVID-19 samples from the United States, Italy and Spain. PBMCs, B-cell-depleted T cells, or T cells were the source of the cDNA or gDNA that made up the material.

This clone occurred once. Original processing notes: Amplification of reference gene primers provided the estimated nucleated cell counts. Here immunoSEQ multiplex PCR was the method, and the copy in TCRdb shows in-frame clones only, minus some. That table is the source of V, J and clone size, and D and trimming were worked out from the DNA. The table lists approximately 330,000 clones, around 90% of them singletons. Trimming shortened V by 0 bases and J by 4 bases, and 9 bases separated the two germline ends. The CDR3 totals 15 residues. The germline V gene has CDR1 SGHTA and CDR2 FQGTGA. The gene calls are TRBV7-3 and TRBJ2-2; no clear D. The receptor's source is a man between 25 and 39 years old with COVID-19, enrolled during active disease. Sequenced sample: peripheral blood. The CDR3, as DNA: TGTGCCAGCAGCTTAACTGGGCAGACCACCGGGGAGCTGTTTTTT. Its translation is CASSLTGQTTGELFF.